A selection of T cell receptor beta chains follows, all from one sample in a study of blood T cell repertoires in COVID-19. This table comes from immunoSEQ multiplex PCR, and its TCRdb copy is limited to in-frame clones, with some not included. The table includes under 350,000 clones, 65% to 90% detected once. The sequenced sample was PBMCs or T cells enriched from blood (not recorded which). The receptors were gathered from a woman in her 40s with acute COVID-19. Each CDR3 is given with its conserved first and last residue. A D gene is named only where the DNA matches it firmly. Some rows mark clone size as missing; the rest say once, few, many or name a class of expanded clone.

J gene | clone size | V gene | D gene | CDR3 length | CDR3 DNA | CDR3 protein
TRBJ2-7 | . | TRBV28 | TRBD2 | 20 | TGTGCCAGCAGTTCAACCAAACTAGGACTAGCGGGAGTTAAGAGCAACGAGCAGTACTTC | CASSSTKLGLAGVKSNEQYF
TRBJ2-7 | once | TRBV6-1 | . | 19 | TGTGCCAGCAGTGGGGGGCGTCTTAAGGGGTCAGGTCCTATGCGCGAGCAGTACTTC | CASSGGRLKGSGPMREQYF
TRBJ1-1 | few | TRBV18 | TRBD1 | 16 | TGTGCCAGCTCATTGACAGGGGATTCAATGAACACTGAAGCTTTCTTT | CASSLTGDSMNTEAFF
TRBJ1-1 | . | TRBV3-1/TRBV3-2 | . | 15 | TGTGCCAGCAGCCGAGGGTCAGGCATGAACACTGAAGCTTTCTTT | CASSRGSGMNTEAFF
TRBJ2-3 | . | TRBV3-1/TRBV3-2 | TRBD2 | 20 | TGTGCCAGCAGCCGCTTGGGACTAGCGGGGGGCTGCTCTAGCACAGATACGCAGTATTTT | CASSRLGLAGGCSSTDTQYF
TRBJ2-3 | . | TRBV5-1 | . | 11 | TGCGCCAGCAGGAGTGCGGGCACGCAGTATTTT | CASRSAGTQYF
TRBJ2-7 | . | TRBV7-9 | TRBD2 | 13 | TGTGCCAGCAGCTTACCTAGCGGGTACGAGCAGTACTTC | CASSLPSGYEQYF
TRBJ1-2 | . | TRBV10-3 | . | 14 | TGTGCCATCAGTTCCTTGGACAACCGAGGTGGCTACACCTTC | CAISSLDNRGGYTF
TRBJ1-4 | . | TRBV7-2 | TRBD1 | 16 | TGTGCCAGCAGCTCGGGACAGGGGACAACTAATGAAAAACTGTTTTTT | CASSSGQGTTNEKLFF
TRBJ2-7 | . | TRBV2 | TRBD1 | 14 | TGTGCCACCCAAGGGGAGAGGGGGCCTTACGAGCAGTACTTC | CATQGERGPYEQYF
TRBJ1-6 | . | TRBV7-2 | TRBD1 | 14 | TGTGCCAGCAGCTTGGGACAGGCGCGTTCACCCCTCCACTTT | CASSLGQARSPLHF
TRBJ1-1 | . | TRBV7-8 | . | 14 | TGTGCCAGCAGTCTCATGCGGCAGAACACTGAAGCTTTCTTT | CASSLMRQNTEAFF
TRBJ1-3 | once | TRBV15 | . | 20 | TGTGCCACCAGCAGAACCACGACAGGTTTAACACGCACCTCTGGAAACACCATATATTTT | CATSRTTTGLTRTSGNTIYF
TRBJ2-2 | once | TRBV21-1 | . | 14 | TGTGCCAACCAGGACAAGAGGAACACCGGGGAGCTGTTTTTT | CANQDKRNTGELFF
TRBJ2-2 | . | TRBV19 | . | 16 | TGTGCCAGTAGCCCAATAGGGGCAGATTGGACCGGGGAGCTGTTTTTT | CASSPIGADWTGELFF
TRBJ2-7 | . | TRBV7-8 | TRBD2 | 16 | TGTGCCAGCAGCAAATCATTGCGGGGGGGAACCTACGAGCAGTACTTC | CASSKSLRGGTYEQYF
TRBJ1-5 | . | TRBV28 | . | 14 | TGTGCCAGCGGTAGACAGGTTATCCATCAGCCCCAGCATTTT | CASGRQVIHQPQHF
TRBJ2-2 | once | TRBV5-4 | TRBD1 | 14 | TGTGCCAGCAGCGCGACAGGGGCGAGCGGGGAGCTGTTTTTT | CASSATGASGELFF
TRBJ1-5 | . | TRBV4-3 | . | 16 | TGCGCCAGCAGCCAACGGTGGGGCATGGGCAATCAGCCCCAGCATTTT | CASSQRWGMGNQPQHF
TRBJ1-5 | . | TRBV10-3 | TRBD1 | 15 | TGTGCCATCAGCCAAGGACAGGGGGCTCGTCAGCCCCAGCATTTT | CAISQGQGARQPQHF
TRBJ1-2 | few | TRBV5-4 | . | 16 | TGTGCCAGCAGCTTGATATCGGGACACCCATTAGGGGGCTACACCTTC | CASSLISGHPLGGYTF
TRBJ1-5 | . | TRBV7-2 | . | 15 | TGTGCCAGCAGTCCCAGGGTATATAGCAATCAGCCCCAGCATTTT | CASSPRVYSNQPQHF
TRBJ1-5 | . | TRBV3-1/TRBV3-2 | TRBD1 | 19 | TGTGCCAGCAGCCATTGCCGGGACAGAGATTTCCATAGCAATCAGCCCCAGCATTTT | CASSHCRDRDFHSNQPQHF
TRBJ1-5 | . | TRBV30 | TRBD1 | 14 | TGTGCCTGGACCCGGGACAGGGGTTATCAGCCCCAGCATTTT | CAWTRDRGYQPQHF